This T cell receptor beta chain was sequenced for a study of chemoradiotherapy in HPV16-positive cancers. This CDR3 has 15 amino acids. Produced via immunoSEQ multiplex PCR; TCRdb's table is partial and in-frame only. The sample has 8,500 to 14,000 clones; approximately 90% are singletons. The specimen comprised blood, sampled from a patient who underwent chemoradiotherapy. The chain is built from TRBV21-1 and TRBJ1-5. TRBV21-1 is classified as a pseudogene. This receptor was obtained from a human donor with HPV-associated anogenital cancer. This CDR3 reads CASSCRDASNQPQHF. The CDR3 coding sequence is TGTGCCAGCAGCTGCCGGGACGCTAGCAATCAGCCCCAGCATTTT.